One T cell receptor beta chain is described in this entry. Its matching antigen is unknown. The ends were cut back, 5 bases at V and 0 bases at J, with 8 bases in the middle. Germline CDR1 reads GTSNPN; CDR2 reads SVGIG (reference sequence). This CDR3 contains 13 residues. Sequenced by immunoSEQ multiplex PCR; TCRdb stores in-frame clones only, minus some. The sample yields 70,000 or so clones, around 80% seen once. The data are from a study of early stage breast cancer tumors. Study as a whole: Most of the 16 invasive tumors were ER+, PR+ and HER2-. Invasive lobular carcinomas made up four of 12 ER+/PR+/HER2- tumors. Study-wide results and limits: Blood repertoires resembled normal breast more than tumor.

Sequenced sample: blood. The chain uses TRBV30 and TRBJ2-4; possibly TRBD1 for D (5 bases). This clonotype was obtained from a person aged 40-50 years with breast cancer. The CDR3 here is CAWSRGAKNIQYF. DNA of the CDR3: TGTGCCTGGTCTAGGGGAGCCAAAAACATTCAGTACTTC.